Listed below are T cell receptor beta chains from one sample, sequenced in a study of cytomegalovirus exposure and HLA in healthy donors. Assay: immunoSEQ multiplex PCR; the TCRdb copy retains only in-frame clones and omits some. The sample comprises 100,000 to 150,000 clones, about 78% of which are singletons, and approximately 1.3% rests with the top ten. Sequencing was done on a sample of PBMCs. These receptor sequences come from a female donor in good health and CMV-seronegative. Both conserved end residues are part of each CDR3. The order of the fields is D gene, V gene, clone size, J gene, CDR3 protein, CDR3 DNA. A D gene is named only where the DNA matches it firmly. Rows give clone size only sometimes, using once, few, many, or a class for an expanded clone.

D: TRBD1; V: TRBV5-6; size: .; J: TRBJ1-1; CDR3: CASLYRGVNTEAFF; DNA: TGTGCCAGCCTCTACAGGGGGGTAAACACTGAAGCTTTCTTT
D: TRBD2; V: TRBV9; size: few; J: TRBJ2-1; CDR3: CASSALAGGPRNEQFF; DNA: TGTGCCAGCAGCGCACTAGCGGGAGGGCCGCGGAATGAGCAGTTCTTC
D: TRBD1; V: TRBV28; size: .; J: TRBJ2-7; CDR3: CASSPTGASGYEQYF; DNA: TGTGCCAGCAGTCCTACAGGGGCATCCGGCTACGAGCAGTACTTC
D: TRBD1; V: TRBV28; size: .; J: TRBJ2-2; CDR3: CASSSGGSDTGELFF; DNA: TGTGCCAGCAGTTCAGGGGGCTCGGACACCGGGGAGCTGTTTTTT
D: TRBD1; V: TRBV23-1; size: .; J: TRBJ1-2; CDR3: CASTHMVGGDRNYGYTF; DNA: TGCGCCAGCACCCATATGGTTGGGGGGGACAGGAATTATGGCTACACCTTC
D: TRBD1; V: TRBV28; size: .; J: TRBJ2-5; CDR3: CASSWQTGVDQETQYF; DNA: TGTGCCAGCAGTTGGCAGACAGGGGTGGACCAAGAGACCCAGTACTTC
D: .; V: TRBV6-1; size: .; J: TRBJ2-2; CDR3: CASSESRTGELFF; DNA: TGTGCCAGCAGTGAATCGAGAACCGGGGAGCTGTTTTTT
D: .; V: TRBV7-2; size: .; J: TRBJ2-1; CDR3: CASSGGDWSSYNEQFF; DNA: TGTGCCAGCAGCGGAGGGGACTGGAGCTCCTACAATGAGCAGTTCTTC
D: TRBD2; V: TRBV9; size: .; J: TRBJ2-1; CDR3: CASSPHPTSGPYNKQFF; DNA: TGTGCCAGCAGCCCCCACCCCACTAGCGGACCTTACAATAAGCAGTTCTTC
D: .; V: TRBV30; size: once; J: TRBJ1-5; CDR3: CAWTVGDYSNQPQHF; DNA: TGTGCCTGGACCGTAGGGGATTATAGCAATCAGCCCCAGCATTTT
D: TRBD1; V: TRBV10-3; size: .; J: TRBJ2-1; CDR3: CAISEPGQGGWSEQFF; DNA: TGTGCCATCAGTGAGCCGGGACAGGGGGGGTGGAGTGAGCAGTTCTTC
D: TRBD2; V: TRBV10-2; size: once; J: TRBJ2-1; CDR3: CASSLAGGDNEQFF; DNA: TGCGCCAGCAGCTTAGCGGGGGGGGACAATGAGCAGTTCTTC
D: .; V: TRBV7-2; size: .; J: TRBJ1-5; CDR3: CASSLVGDKGPQHF; DNA: TGTGCCAGCAGCTTAGTGGGGGACAAGGGGCCCCAGCATTTT
D: TRBD2; V: TRBV19; size: .; J: TRBJ2-3; CDR3: CASSLGGRTGRAQYF; DNA: TGTGCCAGTAGTTTGGGCGGGAGGACCGGGAGGGCGCAGTATTTT
D: .; V: TRBV28; size: .; J: TRBJ2-2; CDR3: CASSLPGVRALNTGELFF; DNA: TGTGCCAGCAGTTTACCAGGGGTCCGTGCCCTGAACACCGGGGAGCTGTTTTTT
D: .; V: TRBV5-1; size: few; J: TRBJ2-7; CDR3: CASSSDNTYEQYF; DNA: TGCGCCAGCAGTTCGGACAATACGTACGAGCAGTACTTC
D: .; V: TRBV5-8; size: .; J: TRBJ2-3; CDR3: CASSLDFGRGSDTQYF; DNA: TGTGCCAGCAGCTTGGACTTCGGGAGAGGGTCAGATACGCAGTATTTT
D: .; V: TRBV2; size: .; J: TRBJ1-2; CDR3: CASRGGWADYGYTF; DNA: TGTGCCAGCAGGGGGGGGTGGGCTGACTATGGCTACACCTTC
D: TRBD1; V: TRBV18; size: .; J: TRBJ1-4; CDR3: CASSPFPGGTNEKLFF; DNA: TGTGCCAGCTCACCCTTCCCAGGGGGAACTAATGAAAAACTGTTTTTT
D: .; V: TRBV2; size: few; J: TRBJ1-2; CDR3: CASSNNYGYTF; DNA: TGTGCCAGCAGCAATAACTATGGCTACACCTTC
D: TRBD2; V: TRBV4-1; size: .; J: TRBJ2-5; CDR3: CASSQILAANGGTQYF; DNA: TGCGCCAGCAGCCAGATACTAGCGGCCAACGGAGGGACCCAGTACTTC
D: .; V: TRBV28; size: .; J: TRBJ1-4; CDR3: CASSSDKLNEKLFF; DNA: TGTGCCAGCAGTTCGGACAAGCTCAATGAAAAACTGTTTTTT
D: .; V: TRBV18; size: .; J: TRBJ2-7; CDR3: CASSSSGPSYEQYF; DNA: TGTGCCAGCTCGTCGAGCGGTCCATCCTACGAGCAGTACTTC
D: TRBD2; V: TRBV10-1; size: .; J: TRBJ2-2; CDR3: CASSDLAGEKSTGELFF; DNA: TGCGCCAGCAGTGACTTAGCGGGAGAGAAGAGCACCGGGGAGCTGTTTTTT
D: TRBD2; V: TRBV28; size: .; J: TRBJ2-3; CDR3: CASSGGSTDTQYF; DNA: TGTGCCAGCTCCGGGGGGAGCACAGATACGCAGTATTTT
D: .; V: TRBV7-3; size: .; J: TRBJ2-5; CDR3: CASSPRRGQETQYF; DNA: TGTGCCAGCAGCCCTAGAAGGGGACAAGAGACCCAGTACTTC
D: TRBD1; V: TRBV19; size: .; J: TRBJ1-2; CDR3: CASSQGANYGYTF; DNA: TGTGCCAGTAGCCAGGGGGCTAACTATGGCTACACCTTC
D: TRBD1; V: TRBV7-9; size: .; J: TRBJ2-2; CDR3: CASSLGDRVTGELFF; DNA: TGTGCCAGCAGCTTAGGGGACAGGGTGACCGGGGAGCTGTTTTTT
D: .; V: TRBV5-1; size: .; J: TRBJ1-1; CDR3: CASSLGGGVNTEAFF; DNA: TGCGCCAGCAGCTTAGGAGGCGGAGTGAACACTGAAGCTTTCTTT
D: TRBD2; V: TRBV6-6; size: .; J: TRBJ2-7; CDR3: CASSYSYIAGEDEQYF; DNA: TGTGCCAGCAGTTACTCGTATATAGCGGGAGAGGACGAGCAGTACTTC
D: .; V: TRBV5-6; size: .; J: TRBJ2-3; CDR3: CASSLRGTDTQYF; DNA: TGTGCCAGCAGCTTGCGGGGGACAGATACGCAGTATTTT
D: TRBD1; V: TRBV20-1; size: few; J: TRBJ2-7; CDR3: CSAIQGYEQYF; DNA: TGCAGTGCTATACAGGGGTACGAGCAGTACTTC
D: .; V: TRBV4-1; size: .; J: TRBJ2-4; CDR3: CASSQVQGGQNIQYF; DNA: TGCGCCAGCAGCCAAGTTCAGGGGGGTCAAAACATTCAGTACTTC
D: TRBD1; V: TRBV2; size: .; J: TRBJ2-3; CDR3: CASSGGQGQWTDTQYF; DNA: TGTGCCAGCAGTGGAGGACAGGGGCAATGGACAGATACGCAGTATTTT
D: .; V: TRBV6-5; size: .; J: TRBJ1-2; CDR3: CASSETGSYGYTF; DNA: TGTGCCAGCAGCGAGACGGGATCCTATGGCTACACCTTC
D: .; V: TRBV7-7; size: .; J: TRBJ2-3; CDR3: CASSLGRTDTQYF; DNA: TGTGCCAGCAGCTTAGGCCGGACAGATACGCAGTATTTT
D: TRBD1; V: TRBV7-9; size: .; J: TRBJ2-5; CDR3: CSSSKLWDRGGETQYF; DNA: TGTTCCAGCAGCAAACTTTGGGACAGGGGAGGGGAGACCCAGTACTTC
D: TRBD1; V: TRBV6-5; size: .; J: TRBJ1-2; CDR3: CASSSGQGSNYGYTF; DNA: TGTGCCAGCAGTTCAGGACAGGGGAGTAACTATGGCTACACCTTC